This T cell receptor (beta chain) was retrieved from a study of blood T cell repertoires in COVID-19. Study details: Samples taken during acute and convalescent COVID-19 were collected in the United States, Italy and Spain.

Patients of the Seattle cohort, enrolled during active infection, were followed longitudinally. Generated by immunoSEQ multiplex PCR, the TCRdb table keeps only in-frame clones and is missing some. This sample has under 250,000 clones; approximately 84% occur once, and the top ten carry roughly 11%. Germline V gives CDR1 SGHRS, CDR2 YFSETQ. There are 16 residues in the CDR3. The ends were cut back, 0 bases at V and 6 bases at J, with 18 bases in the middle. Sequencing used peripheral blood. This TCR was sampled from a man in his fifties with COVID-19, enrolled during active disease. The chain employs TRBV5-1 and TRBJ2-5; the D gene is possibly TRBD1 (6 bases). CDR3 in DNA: TGCGCCAGCAGCTTGGTTGGGACACAGGGAACTCAGACCCAGTACTTC. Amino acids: CASSLVGTQGTQTQYF.